This T cell receptor beta chain was obtained from a study of a mutant IDH1 vaccine in newly diagnosed glioma. Study-wide background: Patients began vaccination 4-6 weeks after radiotherapy alone, or with temozolomide cycles. Treated patients had a mean age of about 44 years and a 62.5% male, approximately 38% female split.

This clone was counted between two and nine times. Its antigen is undetermined. Time point denoted: week 47, end of study. The study gave 300 ug of mutant IDH1 20-mer peptide per vaccine dose, with topical imiquimod. The patients received vaccinations eight times, in weeks 1, 3, 5, 7, 11, 15, 19 and 23. Study findings and constraints: Vaccine-induced immune responses occurred in 90% to 95% of patients.

Libraries were prepared by immunoSEQ multiplex PCR; TCRdb keeps only in-frame clonotypes and omits some of them. The table includes tens of thousands of clones, around 83% detected once. The specimen comprised PBMCs, sampled from a glioma patient whose treatment included an IDH1 peptide vaccine. The receptor was derived from a woman in her forties or fifties with glioma.

The CDR3 coding sequence is TGTGCCAGCATCAGATCGGTGAACACCGGGGAGCTGTTTTTT. This encodes CASIRSVNTGELFF. J is TRBJ2-2 and V is TRBV7-2; D not resolved. Germline CDR1 and CDR2: SGHTA and FQGNSA. Trimming stripped 7 bases from V and 1 base from J, with 10 bases between. This CDR3 is built from 14 residues.